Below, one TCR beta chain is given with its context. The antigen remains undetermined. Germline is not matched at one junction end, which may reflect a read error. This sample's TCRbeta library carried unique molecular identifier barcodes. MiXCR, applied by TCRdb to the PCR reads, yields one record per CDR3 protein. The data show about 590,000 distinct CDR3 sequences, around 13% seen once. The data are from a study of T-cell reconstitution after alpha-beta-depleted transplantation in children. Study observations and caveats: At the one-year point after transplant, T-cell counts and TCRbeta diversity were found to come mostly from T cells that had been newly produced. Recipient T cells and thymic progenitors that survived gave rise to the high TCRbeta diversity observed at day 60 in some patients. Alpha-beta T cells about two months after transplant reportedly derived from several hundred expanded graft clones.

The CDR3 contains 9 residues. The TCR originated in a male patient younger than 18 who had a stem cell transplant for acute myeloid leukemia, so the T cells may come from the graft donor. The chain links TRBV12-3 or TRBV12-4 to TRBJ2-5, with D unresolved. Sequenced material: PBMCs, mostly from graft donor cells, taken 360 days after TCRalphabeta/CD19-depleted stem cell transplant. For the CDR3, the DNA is TGTGCCAGCAGTCCCCCGGTCCTCTTC. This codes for CASSPPVLF.